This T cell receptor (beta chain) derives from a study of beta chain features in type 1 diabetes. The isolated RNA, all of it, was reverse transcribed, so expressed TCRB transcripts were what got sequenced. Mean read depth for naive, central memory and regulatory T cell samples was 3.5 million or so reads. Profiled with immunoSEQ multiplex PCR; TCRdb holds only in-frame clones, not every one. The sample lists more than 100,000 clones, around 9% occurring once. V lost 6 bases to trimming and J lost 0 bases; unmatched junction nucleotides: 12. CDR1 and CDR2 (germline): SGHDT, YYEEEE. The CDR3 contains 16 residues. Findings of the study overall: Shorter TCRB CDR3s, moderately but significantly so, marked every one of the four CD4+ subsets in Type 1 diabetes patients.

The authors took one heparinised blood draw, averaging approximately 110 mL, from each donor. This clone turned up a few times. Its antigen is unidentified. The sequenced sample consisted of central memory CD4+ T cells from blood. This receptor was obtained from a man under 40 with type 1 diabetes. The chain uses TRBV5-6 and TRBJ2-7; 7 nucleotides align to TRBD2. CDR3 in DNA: TGTGCCAGCAAACCGATCGGGCTAGCGGACTCCTACGAGCAGTACTTC. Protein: CASKPIGLADSYEQYF.